The entry below gives a single T cell receptor beta chain sequence along with its context. Its specificity is unknown. Sequencing was at deep level. Some clones are missing from TCRdb's copy, which holds only in-frame ones; the method was immunoSEQ multiplex PCR. The sample holds 1.6 million or so clones, 96% seen once. The record originates from a study of shared clonotypes between healthy human individuals. Study-wide background: Donor ages ranged 18 to 49 years: a couple of women, a few men.

Study-level findings and limits: Naive subsets generally had larger estimated richness than memory subsets. Enrolling few donors narrowed the genetic and exposure-history diversity that was represented.

Germline V CDR1 and CDR2: SGDLS, YYNGEE. J gave up 7 bases and V 0 bases, and 3 bases lay outside the gene matches. This CDR3 contains 14 residues. The chain has TRBV9 and TRBJ2-1; TRBD2 matches at 8 bases. The sample taken for sequencing was naive CD4+ T cells sorted from blood. Described subset: CD45RA+ positively selected. This TCR was recovered from a man in his thirties or forties in good health. This CDR3 is CASSVAGGLNEQFF. CDR3 coding DNA: TGTGCCAGCAGCGTAGCGGGAGGGCTTAATGAGCAGTTCTTC.